This TCR beta chain derives from a study of vaccination and CD4 T cells after COVID-19. Broader study findings: Investigators enrolled relatively few convalescent patients and included no early post-infection timepoints.

Germline lookup yields CDR1 MNHEY and CDR2 SMNVEV (reference sequence). CDR3 size: 13 residues. Trimming took 6 bases from V and 5 from J, leaving 12 bases between them. Treatment reported: approximately nine-day PBMC culture with coronavirus spike peptide pools or control peptides (ViraFEST assay). PCR positivity dates ran from March to December 2020, preceding US Alpha, Beta and Delta variants. Cultured CD4+ T-cell DNA underwent Oncomine TCR Beta short-read sequencing. TCRdb redid the calling of the PCR reads with MiXCR, one entry per CDR3 protein. This table has about 13,000 distinct CDR3 sequences, about 40% appearing once. With regard to this clonotype: Its specificity is unknown.

This TCR was sampled from a human donor who had recovered from COVID-19. The specimen was CD4+ T cells from blood, cultured in vitro. The chain carries TRBV27 and TRBJ2-3, with D tentatively TRBD1 (6 bases). CDR3 coding DNA: TGTGCCAGCAGCCTTATAGGGGGAGATACGCAGTATTTT. This translates into CASSLIGGDTQYF.